This T cell receptor (beta chain) was obtained from a study of T cell responses to AZD1222 COVID-19 vaccine. TCRdb keeps only in-frame clones here, not all; method: immunoSEQ multiplex PCR. The data hold 15,000 to 20,000 clones, with roughly 84% observed a single time. Germline V lookup: CDR1 SGHTA, CDR2 FQGNSA. The CDR3 length is 15 residues. With 5 bases removed from V and 1 base from J, the gap between germline ends came to 15 bases. Sequenced here: peripheral blood, sampled 28 days after the second AZD1222 dose. The TCR originated in an adult who received the AZD1222 COVID-19 vaccine. The chain combines TRBV7-2 with TRBJ2-7, with D tentatively TRBD2 (5 bases). CDR3 loop: CASSPQLSGSYEQYF. The CDR3 coding sequence is TGTGCCAGCAGCCCACAGCTGTCGGGGTCCTACGAGCAGTACTTC.